The source of this T cell receptor (beta chain) is a study of T cell changes during pregnancy in multiple sclerosis. Measured with immunoSEQ multiplex PCR; TCRdb has only the in-frame clones, and not every one. The sample carries 45,000 to 50,000 clones, approximately 90% recorded once. The CDR3 loop spans 12 amino acids. Per germline, CDR1 ENHRY and CDR2 SYGVKD. The V gene end was trimmed by 8 bases and the J gene end by 2 bases; junction bases not matched to a gene: 1. The V call is TRBV10-3, the J call TRBJ2-5, with TRBD1 matching 8 bases. Sample: CD4+ T cells from peripheral blood mononuclear cells, taken in the second trimester of pregnancy. The clonotype originates from a female donor in good health, enrolled as a control in a pregnancy study. In DNA form, the CDR3 reads TGTGCCATCGGACAGGGACAAGAGACCCAGTACTTC. It codes for CAIGQGQETQYF.